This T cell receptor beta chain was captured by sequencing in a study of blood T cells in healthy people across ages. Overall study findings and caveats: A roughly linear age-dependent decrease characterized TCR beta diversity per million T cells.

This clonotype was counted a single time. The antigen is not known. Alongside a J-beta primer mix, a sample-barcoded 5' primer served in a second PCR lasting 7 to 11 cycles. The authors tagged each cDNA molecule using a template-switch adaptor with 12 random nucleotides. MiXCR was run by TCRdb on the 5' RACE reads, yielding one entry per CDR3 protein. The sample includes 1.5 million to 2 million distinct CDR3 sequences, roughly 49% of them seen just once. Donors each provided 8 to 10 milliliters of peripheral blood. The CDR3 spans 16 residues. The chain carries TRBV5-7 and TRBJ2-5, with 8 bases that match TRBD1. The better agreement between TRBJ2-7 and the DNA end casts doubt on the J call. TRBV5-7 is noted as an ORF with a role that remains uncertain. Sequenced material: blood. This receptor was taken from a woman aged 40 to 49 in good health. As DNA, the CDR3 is TGTGCCAGCAGCTTCCCAGGGGGCGCACCGTACTACGAGCAGTACTTC. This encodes CASSFPGGAPYYEQYF.